These 21 T cell receptor beta chains came from one sample sequenced in a study of CD8+CD57+ T cells in acquired aplastic anemia. Both TCR beta VDJ combination and CDR3 sequence profiling were carried out. Genomic DNA was the template for this profiling. TCRdb itself ran the reads through MiXCR, one entry per CDR3 protein. The sample records approximately 100,000 distinct CDR3 sequences, about 63% being singletons. All sequencing subjects had displayed CD8+CD57+ cell expansion on flow cytometry. The sample taken for sequencing was sorted CD4+, CD8+, or CD8+CD57+ T cells (not recorded which) from PBMCs. These receptors came from a human donor with aplastic anemia.

This clonotype was counted a few times. DNA for the CDR3: TGTGCCACCAGCAGAGAGGGACTTGAGGCAGAGACCCAGTACTTC. Its translation is CATSREGLEAETQYF. The rearrangement links TRBV15 to TRBJ2-5; possible D gene TRBD2, 6 bases. The CDR3 has 15 amino acids. V shed 0 bases and J shed 4 bases, with 12 bases lying between them. Per germline, CDR1 LNHNV and CDR2 YYDKDF (reference sequence).

The V call is TRBV2, the J call TRBJ1-6; D is ambiguous. The CDR3 spans 13 residues. Germline V lookup: CDR1 SNHLY, CDR2 FYNNEI. Trimming took 2 bases from V and 10 from J, leaving 9 bases between them. In nucleotides, the CDR3 is TGTGCCAGCAGTGAATCCAGACGGTCACCCCTCCACTTT. As protein: CASSESRRSPLHF.

The chain joins TRBV15 to TRBJ1-3; D is uncertain. Germline CDR1 is LNHNV and CDR2 is YYDKDF (reference sequence). With 0 bases removed from V and 2 bases from J, the gap between germline ends came to 11 bases. This CDR3 spans 16 amino acids. CDR3 DNA sequence: TGTGCCACCAGCAGAGATATAAGCGGGGCTGGAAACACCATATATTTT. Translation gives CATSRDISGAGNTIYF.

The rearrangement joins TRBV5-4 to TRBJ2-1; D possibly corresponds to TRBD2 (5 bases). The germline CDR1 and CDR2 sequences are SGHNT and YYREEE (reference sequence). This CDR3 has 15 amino acids. Trimming shortened V by 0 bases and J by 5 bases, and 12 bases separated the two germline ends. The chain's CDR3 is CASSLGGLGNNEQFF. In DNA form, the CDR3 reads TGTGCCAGCAGCTTGGGCGGGTTGGGGAACAATGAGCAGTTCTTC.

About this clonotype itself: The junction and the germline gene differ at one end; a read error may be behind it. V is TRBV9 and J is TRBJ2-1; D remains ambiguous. The CDR3 runs to 12 residues. The germline CDR1 and CDR2 sequences are SGDLS and YYNGEE. The CDR3 reads CASSFIDNEQFF. The DNA of the CDR3 is TGCGCCAGCAGCTTCATCGACAATGAGCAGTTCTTC.

This clonotype was recorded a few times. The chain is built from TRBV20-1 and TRBJ2-3; possible D gene TRBD2, 5 bases. The CDR3 totals 14 residues. Germline-derived CDR1 and CDR2 are DFQATT and SNEGSKA (reference sequence). Trimming removed 6 bases from V and 6 bases from J, with 19 bases in between. In DNA form, the CDR3 reads TGCAGTGCCACTGACGGGAATCGCGTGGATACGCAGTATTTT. Protein sequence: CSATDGNRVDTQYF.

The chain uses TRBV11-2 and TRBJ2-7, with D unresolved. Between the trimmed V and J ends, which lost 0 bases and 1 base, there was a span of 10 bases. The germline V gene has CDR1 SGHAT and CDR2 FQNNGV. This CDR3 has 15 amino acids. The CDR3 DNA follows: TGTGCCAGCAGCTTAGAATTGGCAGAATCCTACGAGCAGTACTTC. Protein sequence: CASSLELAESYEQYF.

The chain employs TRBV7-2 and TRBJ1-5; D remains unclear. Trimming removed 4 bases from V and 6 bases from J, with 10 bases in between. The CDR3 sequence is 13 residues long. Germline CDR1 reads SGHTA; CDR2 reads FQGNSA. CDR3 amino acids: CASSSYDSQPQHF. The CDR3 nucleotides read TGTGCCAGCAGCTCGTACGATAGTCAGCCCCAGCATTTT.

The chain combines TRBV20-1 with TRBJ2-3; 7 nucleotides align to TRBD2. The germline gives CDR1 DFQATT, CDR2 SNEGSKA (reference sequence). The CDR3 is 13 residues long. Losses at the gene ends were 8 bases for V and 3 bases for J; bases not matched to a gene: 8. CDR3 nucleotide sequence: TGCAGTTGGGGGGGAGCGGGGACAGATACGCAGTATTTT. Protein product: CSWGGAGTDTQYF.

The chain has TRBV20-1 and TRBJ2-7, with D perhaps TRBD1 (6 bases). Trimming pared 4 bases from V and 2 bases from J, leaving 27 bases between. CDR1 and CDR2 from the germline V gene are DFQATT and SNEGSKA (reference sequence). The CDR3 is 18 residues long. Written as DNA, the CDR3 is TGCAGTGCTACACGAGACTCGCCGTGGGGGCACCCCACCTACGAGCAGTACTTC. This gives the protein CSATRDSPWGHPTYEQYF.

V is TRBV19 and J is TRBJ1-2; tentative D call: TRBD1 (5 bases). This CDR3 is 12 amino acids long. Trimming took off 11 bases at V and 7 bases at J, with 17 bases between the two ends. Germline CDR1 reads LNHDA; CDR2 reads SQIVND (reference sequence). This chain's CDR3 is CAARGIHGGYTF. The CDR3 nucleotides are TGTGCCGCGCGGGGCATTCATGGTGGCTACACCTTC.

This clonotype was recorded only once. At one end the junction does not follow the germline gene, possibly because of a read error. This rearrangement joins TRBV27 to TRBJ1-1; 9 positions match TRBD1. This CDR3 spans 15 amino acids. Germline loops: CDR1 MNHEY, CDR2 SMNVEV (reference sequence). The CDR3 loop reads CASSLVGQGNTEAFF. The CDR3 DNA reads as TGTGCCAGCAGTTTAGTAGGACAGGGGAACACTGAGGCTTTCTTT.

V gene TRBV15 combines with J gene TRBJ2-7; the match to TRBD1 covers 7 bases. V lost 3 bases, J lost 12 bases, and 14 bases stayed unmatched. CDR1 LNHNV and CDR2 YYDKDF come from the germline V gene (reference sequence). The CDR3 is made up of 14 amino acids. CDR3 region: CATSSRLGQALPYF. The DNA of the CDR3 is TGTGCCACCAGCAGCCGTCTCGGACAGGCTCTCCCGTACTTC.

This chain links TRBV10-3 with TRBJ1-2, with 7 bases that match TRBD1. CDR3 length equals 15 residues. Trimming took 10 bases from V and 8 from J; bases not matched to a gene: 19. The germline V gene has CDR1 ENHRY and CDR2 SYGVKD. CDR3 sequence: CATYQWEDRTRGYTF. Written as DNA, the CDR3 is TGTGCCACCTATCAATGGGAGGACAGGACCAGGGGCTACACCTTC.

There are a few counts of this clonotype. This chain uses TRBV19 with TRBJ1-1; possible D gene TRBD1, 5 bases. Germline V gene sequence: CDR1 LNHDA, CDR2 SQIVND (reference sequence). This CDR3 has 14 amino acids. V dropped 5 bases and J dropped 4 bases, with 14 bases sitting between them. CDR3 bases: TGTGCCAGTAGTCCGGGACCGACGGGCACTGAAGCTTTCTTT. Amino acid sequence: CASSPGPTGTEAFF.

This clonotype was detected a few times. CDR3 protein: CSGLLASTDTQYF. CDR3 bases: TGCAGTGGACTTCTGGCTAGCACAGATACGCAGTATTTT. This chain joins TRBV20-1 and TRBJ2-3; D gene unclear. Between the trimmed V and J ends, which lost 7 bases and 0 bases, there was a span of 11 bases. The CDR3 runs 13 residues. The germline CDR1 and CDR2 sequences are DFQATT and SNEGSKA (reference sequence).

The J gene is TRBJ2-3, the V gene TRBV7-6; D is undetermined. V was cut by 4 bases and J by 2 bases, with 4 bases left in between. Per germline, CDR1 SGHVS and CDR2 FNYEAQ. The CDR3 is 12 amino acids. The CDR3 coding sequence is TGTGCCAGCAGCTCGGCCACAGATACGCAGTATTTT. Translation: CASSSATDTQYF. Using reference TRBV7-6 and TRBJ2-3 for the parts outside the CDR3, the full variable domain is GAGVSQSPRYKVTKRGQDVALRCDPISGHVSLYWYRQALGQGPEFLTYFNYEAQQDKSGLPNDRFSAERPEGSISTLTIQRTEQRDSAMYRCASSSATDTQYFGPGTRLTVL.

The gene calls are TRBV7-3 and TRBJ2-2, with D perhaps matching TRBD1 (5 bases). This CDR3 has 16 amino acids. Germline V gives CDR1 SGHTA, CDR2 FQGTGA. V lost 2 bases and J 0 bases, leaving 10 bases between the germline ends. CDR3 nucleotide sequence: TGTGCCAGCAGCTTATCTGGGGCTGCGAACACCGGGGAGCTGTTTTTT. It is translated as CASSLSGAANTGELFF.

The chain carries TRBV11-2 and TRBJ2-7; TRBD2 might be the D (6 bases). Germline CDR1 and CDR2: SGHAT and FQNNGV. The germline V and J ends were trimmed by 0 bases and 3 bases, with 12 bases remaining between them. The CDR3 sequence is 15 residues long. The CDR3 sequence is CASSLERGLNYEQYF. The DNA of the CDR3 is TGTGCCAGCAGCTTAGAAAGGGGACTGAACTACGAGCAGTACTTC.

This rearrangement joins TRBV20-1 to TRBJ2-5, with TRBD2 matching over 7 bases. V lost 2 bases to trimming and J lost 2 bases; unmatched junction nucleotides: 5. The CDR3 has 14 amino acids. Germline V gives CDR1 DFQATT, CDR2 SNEGSKA (reference sequence). As DNA, the CDR3 is TGCAGTGCTAGACCAGCGGGGAATCAAGAGACCCAGTACTTC. Translation: CSARPAGNQETQYF.

V and J are TRBV12-3 or TRBV12-4 and TRBJ1-1; unclear D gene. This CDR3 has 12 amino acids. V was shortened by 3 bases and J by 8 bases, with 10 bases between the two germline ends. This CDR3 reads CASSLSGREAFF. As DNA, the CDR3 is TGTGCCAGCAGTTTGTCCGGCAGGGAAGCTTTCTTT.